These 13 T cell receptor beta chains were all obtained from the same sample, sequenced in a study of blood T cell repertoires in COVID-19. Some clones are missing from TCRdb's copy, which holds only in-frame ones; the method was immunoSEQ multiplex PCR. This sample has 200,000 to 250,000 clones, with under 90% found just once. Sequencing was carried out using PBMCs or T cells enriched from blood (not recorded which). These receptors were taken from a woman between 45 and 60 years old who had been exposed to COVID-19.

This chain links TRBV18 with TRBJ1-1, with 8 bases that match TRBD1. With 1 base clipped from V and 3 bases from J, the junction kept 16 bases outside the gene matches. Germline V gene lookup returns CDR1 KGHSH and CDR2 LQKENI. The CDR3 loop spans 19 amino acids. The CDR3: CASSPLPFTGGMLHTEAFF. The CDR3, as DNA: TGTGCCAGCTCACCACTCCCATTTACAGGGGGTATGTTGCACACTGAAGCTTTCTTT.

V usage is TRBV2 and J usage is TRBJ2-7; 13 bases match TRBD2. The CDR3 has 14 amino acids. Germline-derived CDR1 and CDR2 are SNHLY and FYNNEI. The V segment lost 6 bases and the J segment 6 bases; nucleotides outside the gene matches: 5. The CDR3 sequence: CASRGTSGDLEQYF. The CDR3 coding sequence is TGTGCCAGCAGGGGGACTAGCGGGGACCTCGAGCAGTACTTC.

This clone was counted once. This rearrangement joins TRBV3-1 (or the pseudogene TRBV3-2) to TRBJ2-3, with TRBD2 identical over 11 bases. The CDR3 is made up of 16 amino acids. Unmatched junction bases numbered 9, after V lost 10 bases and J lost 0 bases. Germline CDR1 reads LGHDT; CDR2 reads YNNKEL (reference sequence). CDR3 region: CATAVAGGPSTDTQYF. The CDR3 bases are TGTGCCACAGCGGTAGCGGGGGGGCCGAGCACAGATACGCAGTATTTT.

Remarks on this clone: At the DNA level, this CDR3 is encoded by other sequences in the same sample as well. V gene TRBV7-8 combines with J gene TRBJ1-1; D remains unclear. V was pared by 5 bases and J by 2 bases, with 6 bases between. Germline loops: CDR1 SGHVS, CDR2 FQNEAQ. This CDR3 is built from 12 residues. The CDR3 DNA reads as TGTGCCAGCAGCCTTCAAAACACTGAAGCTTTCTTT. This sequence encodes CASSLQNTEAFF.

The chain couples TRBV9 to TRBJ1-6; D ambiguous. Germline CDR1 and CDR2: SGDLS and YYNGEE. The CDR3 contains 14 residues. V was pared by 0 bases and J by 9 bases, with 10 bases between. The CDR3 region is CASSVGWAFSPLHF. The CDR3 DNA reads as TGTGCCAGCAGCGTAGGATGGGCCTTTTCACCCCTCCACTTT.

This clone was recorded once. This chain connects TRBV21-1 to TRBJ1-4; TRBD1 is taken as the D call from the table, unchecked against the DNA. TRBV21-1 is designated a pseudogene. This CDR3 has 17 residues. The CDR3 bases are TGTGCCAGCAGCGCCCTGGGAGTTCGACAGAGGGGGGAAAAACTGTTTTTT. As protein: CASSALGVRQRGEKLFF.

CDR3 sequence: CASSGGGTANTEAFF. In DNA, the CDR3 is TGCGCCAGCAGTGGTGGTGGGACAGCCAACACTGAAGCTTTCTTT. This sequence joins TRBV5-1 and TRBJ1-1; 7 bases align to TRBD1. J lost 2 bases, V lost 5 bases, and 9 bases had no gene match. CDR1 is SGHRS, CDR2 YFSETQ, per germline. The CDR3 covers 15 residues. Full variable domain (outside the CDR3, taken from reference TRBV5-1 and TRBJ1-1): KAGVTQTPRYLIKTRGQQVTLSCSPISGHRSVSWYQQTPGQGLQFLFEYFSETQRNKGNFPGRFSGRQFSNSRSEMNVSTLELGDSALYLCASSGGGTANTEAFFGQGTRLTVV.

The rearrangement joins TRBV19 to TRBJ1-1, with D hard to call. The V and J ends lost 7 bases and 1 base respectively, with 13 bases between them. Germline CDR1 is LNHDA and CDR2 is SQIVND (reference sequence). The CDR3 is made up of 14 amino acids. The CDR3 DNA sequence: TGTGCCAGTACGCCCTTTCGGGGGAACACTGAAGCTTTCTTT. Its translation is CASTPFRGNTEAFF.

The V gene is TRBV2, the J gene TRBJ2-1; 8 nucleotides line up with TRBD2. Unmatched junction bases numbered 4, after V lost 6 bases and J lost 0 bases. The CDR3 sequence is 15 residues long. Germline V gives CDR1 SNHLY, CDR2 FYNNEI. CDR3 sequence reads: CASRAGTSSYNEQFF. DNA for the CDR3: TGTGCCAGCAGAGCCGGGACTAGCTCCTACAATGAGCAGTTCTTC.

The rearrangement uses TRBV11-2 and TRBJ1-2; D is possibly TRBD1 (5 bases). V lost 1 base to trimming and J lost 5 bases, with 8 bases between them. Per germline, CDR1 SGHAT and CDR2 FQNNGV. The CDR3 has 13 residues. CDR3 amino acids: CASSLAGVYGYTF. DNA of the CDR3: TGTGCCAGCAGCTTAGCGGGGGTTTATGGCTACACCTTC.

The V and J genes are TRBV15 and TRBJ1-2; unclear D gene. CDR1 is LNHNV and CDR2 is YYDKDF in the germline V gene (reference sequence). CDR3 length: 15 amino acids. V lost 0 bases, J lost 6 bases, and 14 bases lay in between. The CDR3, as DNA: TGTGCCACCAGCAGAGATCTCCCCGTAAGCGATGGCTACACCTTC. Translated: CATSRDLPVSDGYTF.

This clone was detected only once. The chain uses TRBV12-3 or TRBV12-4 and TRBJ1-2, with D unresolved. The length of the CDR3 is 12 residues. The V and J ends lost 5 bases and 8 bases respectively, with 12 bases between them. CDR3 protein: CASSTGLRGYTF. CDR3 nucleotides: TGTGCCAGCAGTACCGGTTTGAGAGGCTACACCTTC.

The CDR3, as DNA: TGTGCCAGCAGGACGGGACAGTTCAACTATGGCTACACCTTC. Its translation: CASRTGQFNYGYTF. The V call is TRBV2, the J call TRBJ1-2, with 7 bases matching TRBD1. The trim removed 6 bases at V and 2 bases at J, leaving 6 bases unmatched. Per the germline V gene, CDR1 is SNHLY and CDR2 is FYNNEI. The CDR3 is 14 residues long.